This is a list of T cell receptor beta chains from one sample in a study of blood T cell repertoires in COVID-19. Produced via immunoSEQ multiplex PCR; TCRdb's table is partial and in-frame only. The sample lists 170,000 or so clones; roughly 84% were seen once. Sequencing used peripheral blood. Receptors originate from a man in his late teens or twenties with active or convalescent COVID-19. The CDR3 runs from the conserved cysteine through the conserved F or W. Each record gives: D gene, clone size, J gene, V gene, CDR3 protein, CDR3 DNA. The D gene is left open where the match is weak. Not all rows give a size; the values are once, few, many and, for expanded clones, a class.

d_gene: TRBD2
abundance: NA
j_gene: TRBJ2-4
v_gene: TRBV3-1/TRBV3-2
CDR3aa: CASSQGWSGGAKNIQYF
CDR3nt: TGTGCCAGCAGCCAGGGTTGGAGCGGGGGGGCCAAAAACATTCAGTACTTC

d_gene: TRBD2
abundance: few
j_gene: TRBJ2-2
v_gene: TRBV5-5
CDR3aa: CASSLVAGRARGELFF
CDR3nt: TGTGCCAGCAGCTTGGTCGCCGGGAGGGCCCGGGGGGAGCTGTTTTTT

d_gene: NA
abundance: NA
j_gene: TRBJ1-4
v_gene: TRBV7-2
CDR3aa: CASSSTGRTNEKLFF
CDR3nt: TGTGCCAGCAGCTCAACAGGGAGAACTAATGAAAAACTGTTTTTT

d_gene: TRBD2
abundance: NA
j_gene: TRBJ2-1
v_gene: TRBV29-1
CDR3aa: CSVLGAGGRNEQFF
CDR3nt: TGCAGCGTATTAGGGGCGGGGGGGCGCAATGAGCAGTTCTTC

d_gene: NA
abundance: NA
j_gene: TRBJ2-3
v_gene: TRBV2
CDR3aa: CASMGGRTDTQYF
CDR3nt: TGTGCCAGCATGGGGGGGCGCACAGATACGCAGTATTTT

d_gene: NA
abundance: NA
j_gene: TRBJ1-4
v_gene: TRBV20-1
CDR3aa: CSASSSGNWATNEKLFF
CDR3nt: TGCAGTGCTAGTTCATCCGGGAATTGGGCTACTAATGAAAAACTGTTTTTT

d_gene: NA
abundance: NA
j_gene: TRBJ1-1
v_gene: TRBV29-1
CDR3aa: CSVEHGEAFF
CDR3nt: TGCAGCGTTGAACACGGGGAGGCTTTCTTT

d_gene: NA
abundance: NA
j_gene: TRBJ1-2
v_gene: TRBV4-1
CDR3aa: CASSQGTYRDPNYGYTF
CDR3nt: TGCGCCAGCAGCCAAGGGACATACAGGGATCCGAACTATGGCTACACCTTC

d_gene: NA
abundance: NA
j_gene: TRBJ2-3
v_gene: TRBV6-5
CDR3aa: CASRRTGSNTDTQYF
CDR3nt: TGTGCCAGCAGGCGAACCGGGAGCAACACAGATACGCAGTATTTT

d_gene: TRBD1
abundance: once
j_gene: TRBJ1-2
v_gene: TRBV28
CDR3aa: CASTFMGQGARGYTF
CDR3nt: TGTGCCAGCACCTTCATGGGACAGGGGGCGCGGGGCTACACCTTC

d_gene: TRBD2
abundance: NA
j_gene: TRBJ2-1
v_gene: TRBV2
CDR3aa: CASATSGGRVAEQFF
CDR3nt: TGTGCCAGCGCGACTAGCGGGGGGCGGGTCGCTGAGCAGTTCTTC

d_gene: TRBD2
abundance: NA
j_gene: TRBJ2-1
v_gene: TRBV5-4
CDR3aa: CATQTSGGATYNEQFF
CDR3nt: TGTGCCACCCAGACTAGCGGGGGGGCAACCTACAATGAGCAGTTCTTC

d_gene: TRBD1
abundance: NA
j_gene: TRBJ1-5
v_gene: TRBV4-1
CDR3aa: CASSQYTGVSNQPQHF
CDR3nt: TGCGCCAGCAGCCAATATACAGGGGTGAGCAATCAGCCCCAGCATTTT

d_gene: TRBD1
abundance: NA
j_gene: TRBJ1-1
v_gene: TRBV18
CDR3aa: CASSATGPNTEAFF
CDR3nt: TGTGCCAGCTCTGCGACAGGGCCGAACACTGAAGCTTTCTTT

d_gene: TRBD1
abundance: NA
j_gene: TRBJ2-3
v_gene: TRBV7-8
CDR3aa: CASSLSNRGRTDTQYF
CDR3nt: TGTGCCAGCAGCTTAAGCAACAGGGGGCGAACAGATACGCAGTATTTT

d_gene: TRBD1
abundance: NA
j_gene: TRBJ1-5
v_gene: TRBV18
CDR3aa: CASSPDRASNQPQHF
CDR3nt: TGTGCCAGCTCACCCGACAGGGCCAGCAATCAGCCCCAGCATTTT

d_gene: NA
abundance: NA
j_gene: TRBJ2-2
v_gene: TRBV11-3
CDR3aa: CASSLGGYGTGELFF
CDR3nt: TGTGCCAGCAGCTTAGGGGGCTATGGAACCGGGGAGCTGTTTTTT

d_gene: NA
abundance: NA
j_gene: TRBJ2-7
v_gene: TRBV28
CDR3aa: CASSFPGSGTYEQYF
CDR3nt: TGTGCCAGCAGTTTCCCGGGATCCGGGACCTACGAGCAGTACTTC

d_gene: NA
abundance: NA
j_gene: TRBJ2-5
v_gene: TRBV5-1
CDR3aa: CASSYTGPETQYF
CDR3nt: TGCGCCAGCAGCTATACAGGGCCAGAGACCCAGTACTTC

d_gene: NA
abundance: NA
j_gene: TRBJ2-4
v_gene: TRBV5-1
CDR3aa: CASSLAPLAKNIQYF
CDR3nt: TGCGCCAGCAGCTTGGCCCCATTAGCCAAAAACATTCAGTACTTC

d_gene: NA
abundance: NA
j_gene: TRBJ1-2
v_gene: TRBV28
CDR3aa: CASGQNYGYTF
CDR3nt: TGTGCCAGCGGACAGAACTATGGCTACACCTTC

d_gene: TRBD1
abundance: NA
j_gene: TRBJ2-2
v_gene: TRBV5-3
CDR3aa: CARSLSGGRNTGELFF
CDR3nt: TGTGCCAGAAGCTTATCAGGGGGTAGGAACACCGGGGAGCTGTTTTTT

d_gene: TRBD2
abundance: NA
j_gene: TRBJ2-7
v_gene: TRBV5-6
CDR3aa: CASSMTGGPREQYF
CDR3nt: TGTGCCAGCAGCATGACGGGGGGGCCGAGAGAGCAGTACTTC

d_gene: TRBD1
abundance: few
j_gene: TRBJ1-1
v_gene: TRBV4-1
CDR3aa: CASSQDRGAFF
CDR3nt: TGCGCCAGCAGCCAAGACAGGGGGGCTTTCTTT

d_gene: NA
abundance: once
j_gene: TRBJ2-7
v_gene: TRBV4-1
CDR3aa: CASSQGSGSEQYF
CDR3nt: TGCGCCAGCAGCCAGGGGTCAGGGTCGGAGCAGTACTTC

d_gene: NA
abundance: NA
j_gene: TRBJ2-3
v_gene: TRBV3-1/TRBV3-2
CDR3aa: CASSQESASTQYF
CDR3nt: TGTGCCAGCAGCCAAGAGTCCGCCAGTACGCAGTATTTT

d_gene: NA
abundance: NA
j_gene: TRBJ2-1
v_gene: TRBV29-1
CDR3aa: CSCERGNEQFF
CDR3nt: TGCAGCTGTGAGCGTGGCAATGAGCAGTTCTTC

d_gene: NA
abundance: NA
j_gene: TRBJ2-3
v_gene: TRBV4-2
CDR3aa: CASSLVADTQYF
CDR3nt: TGTGCCAGCAGCCTTGTAGCGGATACGCAGTATTTT

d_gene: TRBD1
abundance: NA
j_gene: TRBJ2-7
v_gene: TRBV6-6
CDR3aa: CASSYSRQGVYEQYF
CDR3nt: TGTGCCAGCAGTTACTCCCGACAGGGGGTTTACGAGCAGTACTTC

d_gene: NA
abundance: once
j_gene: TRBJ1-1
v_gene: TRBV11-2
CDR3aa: CASSLDRGTEAFF
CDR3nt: TGTGCCAGCAGCTTAGATCGGGGCACTGAAGCTTTCTTT

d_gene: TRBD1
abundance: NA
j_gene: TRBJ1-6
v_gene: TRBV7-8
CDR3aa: CASRSDRGDSPLHF
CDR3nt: TGTGCCAGCAGATCCGACAGGGGAGATTCACCCCTCCACTTT

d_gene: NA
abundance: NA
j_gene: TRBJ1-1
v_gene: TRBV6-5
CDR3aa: CASRWDLTPNTEAFF
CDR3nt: TGTGCCAGCAGGTGGGACTTGACTCCGAACACTGAAGCTTTCTTT

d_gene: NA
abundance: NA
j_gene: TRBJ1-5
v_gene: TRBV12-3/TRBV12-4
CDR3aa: CASSLGGTQPQHF
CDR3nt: TGTGCCAGCAGTTTGGGAGGGACCCAGCCCCAGCATTTT

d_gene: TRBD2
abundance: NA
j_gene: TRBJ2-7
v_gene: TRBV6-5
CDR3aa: CASSTGLAGGEQYF
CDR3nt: TGTGCCAGCAGTACCGGACTAGCGGGAGGCGAGCAGTACTTC

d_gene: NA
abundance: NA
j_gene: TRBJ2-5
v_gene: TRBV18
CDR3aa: CASSPAGIEETQYF
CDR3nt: TGTGCCAGCTCACCGGCAGGTATAGAAGAGACCCAGTACTTC

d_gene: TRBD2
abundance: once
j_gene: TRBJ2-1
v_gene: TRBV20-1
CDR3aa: CSASRGLAGPYNEQFF
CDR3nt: TGCAGTGCTAGTCGGGGACTAGCGGGCCCCTACAATGAGCAGTTCTTC

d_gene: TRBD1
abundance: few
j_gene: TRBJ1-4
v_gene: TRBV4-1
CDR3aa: CASSQVRDSRYEKLFF
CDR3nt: TGCGCCAGCAGCCAAGTTAGGGACAGCCGATATGAAAAACTGTTTTTT

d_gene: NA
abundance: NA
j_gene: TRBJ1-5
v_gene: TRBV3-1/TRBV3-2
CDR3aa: CASSQHNQPQHF
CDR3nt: TGTGCCAGCAGCCAACACAATCAGCCCCAGCATTTT

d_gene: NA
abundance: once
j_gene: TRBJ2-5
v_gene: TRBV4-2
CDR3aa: CASSQELAPGETQYF
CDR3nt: TGTGCCAGCAGCCAAGAGCTGGCACCAGGGGAGACCCAGTACTTC

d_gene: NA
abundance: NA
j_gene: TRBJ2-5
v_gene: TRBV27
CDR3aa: CASSSPTERGAETQYF
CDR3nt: TGTGCCAGCAGTTCCCCGACAGAGAGAGGAGCGGAGACCCAGTACTTC

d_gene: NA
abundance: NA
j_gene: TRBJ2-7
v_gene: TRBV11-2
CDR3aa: CASSLDGARIYEQYF
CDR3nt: TGTGCCAGCAGCTTAGATGGGGCGCGGATCTACGAGCAGTACTTC

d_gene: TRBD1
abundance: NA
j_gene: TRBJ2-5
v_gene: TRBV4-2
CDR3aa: CASSRDRGEETQYF
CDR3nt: TGTGCCAGCAGCCGGGACAGGGGGGAAGAGACCCAGTACTTC

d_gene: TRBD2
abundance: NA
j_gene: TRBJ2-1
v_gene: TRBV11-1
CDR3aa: CASSRRLAGEGNEQFF
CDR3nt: TGTGCCAGCAGCAGGAGACTAGCGGGAGAGGGCAATGAGCAGTTCTTC

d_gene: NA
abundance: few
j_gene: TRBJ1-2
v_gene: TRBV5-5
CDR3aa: CASSSARGDLRVGYTF
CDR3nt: TGTGCCAGCAGCTCGGCCCGGGGGGACCTCAGGGTTGGCTACACCTTC

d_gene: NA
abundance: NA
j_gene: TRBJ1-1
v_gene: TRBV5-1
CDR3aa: CASARGGEGTEAFF
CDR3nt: TGCGCCAGCGCCCGGGGGGGCGAGGGTACTGAAGCTTTCTTT

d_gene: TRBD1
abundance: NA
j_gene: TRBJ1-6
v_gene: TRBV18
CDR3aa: CASSPSTGGDSPLHF
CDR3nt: TGTGCCAGCTCACCGTCGACAGGGGGAGATTCACCCCTCCACTTT

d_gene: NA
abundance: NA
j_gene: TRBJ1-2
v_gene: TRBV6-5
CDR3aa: CASKSKLNYGYTF
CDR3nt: TGTGCCAGCAAGAGTAAGCTTAACTATGGCTACACCTTC

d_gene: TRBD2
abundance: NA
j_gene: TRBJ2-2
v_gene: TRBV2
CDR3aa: CASTGPAGVSGELFF
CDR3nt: TGTGCCAGCACCGGGCCAGCGGGAGTGTCCGGGGAGCTGTTTTTT

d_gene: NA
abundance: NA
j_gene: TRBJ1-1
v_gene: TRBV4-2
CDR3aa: CASSRPKTAINTEAFF
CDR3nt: TGTGCCAGCAGCCGACCGAAGACAGCCATCAACACTGAAGCTTTCTTT

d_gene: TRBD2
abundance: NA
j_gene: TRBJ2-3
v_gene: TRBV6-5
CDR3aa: CASKGLAGTDTQYF
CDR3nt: TGTGCCAGCAAGGGACTAGCGGGCACAGATACGCAGTATTTT

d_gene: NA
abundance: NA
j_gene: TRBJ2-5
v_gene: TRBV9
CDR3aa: CASSVGLVEETQYF
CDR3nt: TGTGCCAGCAGCGTAGGCCTGGTTGAGGAGACCCAGTACTTC

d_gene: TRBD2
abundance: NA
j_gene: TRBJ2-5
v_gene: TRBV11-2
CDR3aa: CASSTTSGGFETQYF
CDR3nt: TGTGCCAGCAGCACGACTAGCGGGGGTTTTGAGACCCAGTACTTC

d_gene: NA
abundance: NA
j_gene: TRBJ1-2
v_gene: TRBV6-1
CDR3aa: CASSEAVATAFNYGYTF
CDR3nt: TGTGCCAGCAGTGAAGCGGTGGCGACAGCCTTTAACTATGGCTACACCTTC

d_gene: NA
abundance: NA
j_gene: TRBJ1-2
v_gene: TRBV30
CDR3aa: CACYGGYGYTF
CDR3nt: TGTGCCTGTTACGGGGGCTATGGCTACACCTTC

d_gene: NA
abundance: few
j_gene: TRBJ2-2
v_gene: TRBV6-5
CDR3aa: CASSYSVLRNTGELFF
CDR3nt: TGTGCCAGCAGTTACTCAGTTCTCAGGAACACCGGGGAGCTGTTTTTT

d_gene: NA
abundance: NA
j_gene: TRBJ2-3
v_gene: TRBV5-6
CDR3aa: CASSFQGLSTDTQYF
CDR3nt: TGTGCCAGCAGCTTCCAGGGGCTTAGCACAGATACGCAGTATTTT

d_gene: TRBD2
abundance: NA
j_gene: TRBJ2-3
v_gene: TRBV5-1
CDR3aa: CASSLFGLAGGSGTDTQYF
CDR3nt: TGCGCCAGCAGCTTGTTCGGGCTAGCGGGAGGGAGTGGCACAGATACGCAGTATTTT

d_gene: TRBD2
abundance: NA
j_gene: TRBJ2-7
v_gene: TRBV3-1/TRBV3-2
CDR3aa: CASSRGGGRYEQYF
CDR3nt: TGTGCCAGCAGCCGCGGGGGGGGGCGGTACGAGCAGTACTTC